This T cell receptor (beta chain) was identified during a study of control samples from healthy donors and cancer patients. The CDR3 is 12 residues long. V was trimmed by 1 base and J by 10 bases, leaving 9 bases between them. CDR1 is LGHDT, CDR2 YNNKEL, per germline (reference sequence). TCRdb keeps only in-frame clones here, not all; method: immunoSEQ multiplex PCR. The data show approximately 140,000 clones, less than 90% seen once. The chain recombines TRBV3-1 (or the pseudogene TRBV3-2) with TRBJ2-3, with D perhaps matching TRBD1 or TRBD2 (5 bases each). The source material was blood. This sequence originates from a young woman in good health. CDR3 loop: CASSQVRGAQYF. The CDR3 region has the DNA TGTGCCAGCAGCCAAGTACGAGGGGCGCAGTATTTT.